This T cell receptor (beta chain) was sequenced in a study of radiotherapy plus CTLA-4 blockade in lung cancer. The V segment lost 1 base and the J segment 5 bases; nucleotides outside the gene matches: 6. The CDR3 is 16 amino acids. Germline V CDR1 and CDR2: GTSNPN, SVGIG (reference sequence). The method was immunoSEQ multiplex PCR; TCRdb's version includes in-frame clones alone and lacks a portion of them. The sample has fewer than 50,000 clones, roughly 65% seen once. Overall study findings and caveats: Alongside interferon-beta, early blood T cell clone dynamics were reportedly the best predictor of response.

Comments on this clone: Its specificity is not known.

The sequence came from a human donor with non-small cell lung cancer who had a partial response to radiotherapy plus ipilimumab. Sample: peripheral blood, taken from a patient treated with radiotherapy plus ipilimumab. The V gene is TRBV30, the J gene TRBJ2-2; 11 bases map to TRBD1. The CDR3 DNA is TGTGCCTGGAGTGGAATGGACAGGGGGCGGACCGGGGAGCTGTTTTTT. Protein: CAWSGMDRGRTGELFF.